This T cell receptor beta chain came from a study of T cells in Graves' hyperthyroidism and ophthalmopathy. Study conclusions and caveats: Most thyroid clonotypes expanded above 0.001 were also detected in blood. Ophthalmopathy was distinguished from stable hyperthyroidism by 13 V-J signatures.

With respect to this clonotype: What it recognizes is unknown. The junction does not match germline at one end; this may be a read error.

The germline CDR1 and CDR2 sequences are ENHRY and SYGVKD. CDR3 size: 15 residues. Across 18 months, stable Graves' hyperthyroidism was marked by no progression to ophthalmopathy. Diagnosis relied on clinical symptoms, serum thyroxine and TRAb, thyroid ultrasound and orbital computed tomography. Amplified TCR beta CDR3 regions came from RNA transcripts. First-round RT-PCR targeting the TCR CDR3 was performed with the HTBI primer set. TCRdb passed the multiplex PCR reads through MiXCR, listing each CDR3 protein once. The sample lists just over 550,000 distinct CDR3 sequences; roughly 46% were seen once.

The sequence was obtained from a woman under 30 with Graves' hyperthyroidism. The material sequenced was peripheral blood or thyroid tissue (not recorded which). The V gene is TRBV10-3, the J gene TRBJ2-3, with TRBD2 matching over 8 bases. The CDR3 DNA sequence: TGTGCCAGCAGTGCTCCGGGACTAGGTTTAGATACGCAGTATTTT. Amino acids: CASSAPGLGLDTQYF.